This T cell receptor (beta chain) was captured by sequencing in a study of STAT5B mutations in CD4+ large granular lymphocyte leukemia (dated by TCRdb to between 2022 and 2023). Background for the entire study: Among healthy controls, the CDR3 'QG' motif was associated with a particular HLA allele. TCRbeta repertoires of CD4+ T-cell large granular lymphocyte leukemia patients were compared with those of healthy blood donors. Flow cytometry on FACSCanto II or FACSVerse showed that the purified fractions were more than 95% pure among lymphocytes. Paper-wide results and their limitations: The data were not HLA-matched, and the relatively small sample size could explain the higher clonality seen in CD4+ compared with CD8+ T-LGLL. Greater clonality appeared to be present in CD4-sorted patient repertoires than in healthy CD4+ repertoires, and the difference was retained after the putative leukemic clones were removed. Enrichment of TRBV06-family usage was observed among the top patient clones (8/27) relative to healthy controls (2/35). Main leukemic clonotypes were private to each patient, although 25% to 30% appeared at low frequency in other patients' non-leukemic repertoires.

As for this clone: Its target antigen remains unknown. Per-base qualities were not stored, and no clone one base away is much larger.

The healthy controls were 40 or so blood donors, and the buffy coats of these donors were supplied by the Finnish Red Cross blood service. All TCR-sequenced material derived from peripheral blood: patient blood samples and healthy donor buffy coats. Peripheral blood mononuclear cells were isolated by Ficoll-Hypaque gradient centrifugation. Magnetic purification was used to isolate CD4+ cells from the buffy coats of the healthy controls. The Gentra Puregene Cell and Tissue kit was used for genomic DNA extraction, and quantification was performed on a Qubit 2.0 fluorometer. V trim: 7 bases; J trim: 4 bases; unmatched bases: 17. The CDR3 contains 19 residues, cysteine and phenylalanine counted. The only DNA kept is the CDR3, 57 bases in frame from the first base. CDR1 and CDR2 were assigned from the germline V gene (reference sequence) as LNHDA and SQIVND. The immunoSEQ assay at survey resolution was used to sequence TCRbeta rearrangements from genomic DNA. Turning to the authors' computational methods: In the TCR sequencing data, the smallest productive clonotype frequency that could be detected was 2.59 x 10-5. Only productive TCRbeta rearrangements, defined as complete and in-frame sequences, were included in the analyses. The clonality of each sample was calculated as Simpson clonality in the immunoSEQ Analyzer version 3.0. Clones were binned by frequency as very rare, small, medium, large (1-20%) or hyperexpanded (>20%). OLGA 1.2.3 estimated generation probabilities, VDJtools produced V-gene circos plots, VDJdb was queried for specificities, and GLIPH identified CDR3 motifs. Sourced from immuneACCESS, this table was stored by TCRdb with only in-frame sequences that have V and J called. A share of the clones is absent; for the studies checked, an unresolved V gene accounts for under half, and the remainder has no known explanation. D and trimming come from the DNA, and the V and J calls and clone size come from that table. The sample has approximately 33,000 clones on record, about 91% of them singletons. The ten largest clones take up approximately 0.97% of the sample.

The sequence was obtained from a human donor in good health. Sequenced sample: CD4+ T cells from blood buffy coats. The receptor chain draws on TRBV19 and TRBJ1-5, and 12 junctional nucleotides match TRBD1. In nucleotides, the sequence is TGTGCCAGTAAGGGGACAGGGGGCATCGGTGTGGCGGGAAATCAGCCCCAGCATTTT. Translated, it gives CASKGTGGIGVAGNQPQHF. The CDR3 plus the reference TRBV19 and TRBJ1-5 genes for the other parts give the full variable domain: DGGITQSPKYLFRKEGQNVTLSCEQNLNHDAMYWYRQDPGQGLRLIYYSQIVNDFQKGDIAEGYSVSREKKESFPLTVTSAQKNPTAFYLCASKGTGGIGVAGNQPQHFGDGTRLSIL.